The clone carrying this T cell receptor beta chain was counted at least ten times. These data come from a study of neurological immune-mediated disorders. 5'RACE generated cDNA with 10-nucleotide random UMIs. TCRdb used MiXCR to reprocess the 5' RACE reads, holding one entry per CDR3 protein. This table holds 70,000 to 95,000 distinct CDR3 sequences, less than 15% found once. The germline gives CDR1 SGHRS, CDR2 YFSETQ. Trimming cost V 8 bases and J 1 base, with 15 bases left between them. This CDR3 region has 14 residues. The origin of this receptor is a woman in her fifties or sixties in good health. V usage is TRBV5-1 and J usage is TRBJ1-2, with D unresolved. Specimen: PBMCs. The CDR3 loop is CASGSGELNYGYTF. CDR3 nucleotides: TGCGCCAGTGGTAGCGGGGAGCTTAACTATGGCTACACCTTC.